This passage covers 10 T cell receptor beta chains from one sample sequenced in a study of ipilimumab plus nivolumab after autologous stem cell transplantation. TCRdb's copy holds only in-frame clones and misses some; the assay was immunoSEQ multiplex PCR. This sample carries 4,500 to 5,000 clones, roughly 80% of them seen once, and the ten largest clones take about a sixth. This sample comprised PBMCs, obtained in a trial of ipilimumab plus nivolumab as post-transplant consolidation. The receptors here all came from a male donor with multiple myeloma.

The J gene is TRBJ1-1, the V gene TRBV27; D is unresolved. Germline CDR1 is MNHEY and CDR2 is SMNVEV (reference sequence). The CDR3 sequence is 14 residues long. Trimming stripped 5 bases from V and 4 bases from J, with 14 bases between. CDR3 bases: TGTGCCAGCAGTCCCCGTGTTCGGAGCACTGAAGCTTTCTTT. It yields the protein CASSPRVRSTEAFF.

The chain joins TRBV15 to TRBJ1-4; the match to TRBD1 covers 8 bases. With V trimmed by 4 bases and J by 2 bases, 6 bases remained unmatched. The germline V gene has CDR1 LNHNV and CDR2 YYDKDF (reference sequence). There are 16 residues in the CDR3. This chain's CDR3 is CATSTRQGSTNEKLFF. The CDR3 coding sequence is TGTGCCACCAGCACAAGACAGGGGAGCACTAATGAAAAACTGTTTTTT.

In nucleotides, the CDR3 is TGTGCCAGCAGCTCTGGCGGTCGAGAGACCCAGTACTTC. Residues: CASSSGGRETQYF. The chain carries TRBV7-2 and TRBJ2-5; D gene ambiguous. V lost 4 bases to trimming and J lost 4 bases, with 10 bases between them. This CDR3 is 13 amino acids long. The germline V gene has CDR1 SGHTA and CDR2 FQGNSA. Full variable domain (missing parts from reference TRBV7-2 and TRBJ2-5): GAGVSQSPSNKVTEKGKDVELRCDPISGHTALYWYRQSLGQGLEFLIYFQGNSAPDKSGLPSDRFSAERTGGSVSTLTIQRTQQEDSAVYLCASSSGGRETQYFGPGTRLLVL.

In regard to this clone: Other DNA sequences in the sample encode the same CDR3. This chain uses TRBV4-1 with TRBJ1-2; D might be TRBD1 (5 bases). Trimming shortened V by 2 bases and J by 2 bases, and 9 bases separated the two germline ends. The CDR3 is made up of 14 amino acids. Germline values: CDR1 MGHRA, CDR2 YSYEKL. The CDR3 DNA sequence: TGCGCCAGCAGCCAAACAGGTGGGAACTATGGCTACACCTTC. Translated: CASSQTGGNYGYTF.

The chain has TRBV5-5 and TRBJ1-1, with D uncertain. V dropped 0 bases and J dropped 5 bases, with 5 bases sitting between them. Germline values: CDR1 SGHKS, CDR2 YYEKEE (reference sequence). The CDR3 is made up of 12 amino acids. The CDR3 reads CASSLEATEAFF. As DNA, the CDR3 is TGTGCCAGCAGCTTGGAGGCTACTGAAGCTTTCTTT.

This chain links TRBV7-9 with TRBJ1-2; a possible D gene is TRBD1 (6 bases). Germline V gene sequence: CDR1 SEHNR, CDR2 FQNEAQ (reference sequence). V lost 8 bases and J 4 bases, leaving 23 bases between the germline ends. There are 16 residues in the CDR3. DNA for the CDR3: TGTGCCAGCCATGTGCAACAGGGCCCGATTTTCTATGGCTACACCTTC. It encodes CASHVQQGPIFYGYTF.

V and J are TRBV19 and TRBJ1-1; D perhaps matches TRBD1 (5 bases). CDR1 and CDR2 (germline): LNHDA, SQIVND (reference sequence). Trimming stripped 10 bases from V and 5 bases from J, with 14 bases between. CDR3 length equals 12 residues. CDR3 nucleotide sequence: TGTGCCACGAAGGACACCTCAACTGAAGCTTTCTTT. Translation gives CATKDTSTEAFF.

The chain employs TRBV6-5 and TRBJ2-3; 9 bases align to TRBD2. Looked up from germline, CDR1 is MNHEY and CDR2 is SVGAGI. J lost 8 bases, V lost 8 bases, and 2 bases had no gene match. The CDR3 loop spans 11 amino acids. The CDR3 region is CASERGVTQYF. CDR3 sequence (DNA): TGTGCCAGCGAGCGGGGGGTTACGCAGTATTTT.

The chain combines TRBV11-2 with TRBJ2-3; the D is unclear. CDR1 and CDR2 from the germline V gene are SGHAT and FQNNGV. Trimming took 4 bases from V and 11 from J, leaving 4 bases between them. There are 9 residues in the CDR3. For the CDR3, the DNA is TGTGCCAGCAGCTCTATGCAGTATTTT. It specifies CASSSMQYF.

V and J are TRBV19 and TRBJ1-2; D might be TRBD1 (5 bases). The V and J ends lost 1 base and 0 bases respectively, with 9 bases between them. Germline CDR1 LNHDA, CDR2 SQIVND (reference sequence). The CDR3 is 15 residues long. CDR3 amino acids: CASSIGGSTNYGYTF. The DNA of the CDR3 is TGTGCCAGTAGTATAGGGGGCAGCACTAACTATGGCTACACCTTC.